One T cell receptor beta chain is described in this entry. The same CDR3 is also encoded by other DNA sequences in this sample. This CDR3 contains 15 residues. Germline V gene data show CDR1 as SGHRS and CDR2 as YFSETQ. V was trimmed by 1 base and J by 0 bases, leaving 8 bases between them. This record comes from a study of PD-L1 blockade in urothelial cancer. Regarding time point: peripheral blood 6 weeks after treatment start. The table came from immunoSEQ multiplex PCR; TCRdb's copy has only in-frame clones and leaves some out. This sample yields tens of thousands of clones, of which roughly 90% are seen a single time; approximately 10% belongs to the top ten.

This chain links TRBV5-1 with TRBJ1-5, with D unresolved. The material was PBMCs, obtained around atezolizumab (anti-PD-L1) treatment. The sequence was collected from a man in his 60s with urothelial cancer. The CDR3 protein is CASSLSGDSNQPQHF. The CDR3 DNA is TGCGCCAGCAGCTTGTCCGGAGATAGCAATCAGCCCCAGCATTTT. Combining the CDR3 with reference TRBV5-1 and TRBJ1-5 gives the whole variable domain KAGVTQTPRYLIKTRGQQVTLSCSPISGHRSVSWYQQTPGQGLQFLFEYFSETQRNKGNFPGRFSGRQFSNSRSEMNVSTLELGDSALYLCASSLSGDSNQPQHFGDGTRLSIL.